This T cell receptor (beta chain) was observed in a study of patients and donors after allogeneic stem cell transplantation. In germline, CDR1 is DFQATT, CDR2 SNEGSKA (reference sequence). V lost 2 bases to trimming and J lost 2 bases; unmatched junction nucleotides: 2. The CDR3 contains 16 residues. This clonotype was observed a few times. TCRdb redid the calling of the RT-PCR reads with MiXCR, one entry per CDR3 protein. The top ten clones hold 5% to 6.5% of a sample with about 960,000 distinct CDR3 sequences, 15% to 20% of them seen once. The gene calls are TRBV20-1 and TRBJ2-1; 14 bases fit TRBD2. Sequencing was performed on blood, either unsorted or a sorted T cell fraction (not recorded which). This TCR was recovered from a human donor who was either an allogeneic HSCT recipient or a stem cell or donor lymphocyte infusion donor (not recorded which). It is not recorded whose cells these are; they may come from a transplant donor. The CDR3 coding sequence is TGCAGTGCTAGACCGACTAGCGGGGGGGCCTACAATGAGCAGTTCTTC. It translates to CSARPTSGGAYNEQFF.